This T cell receptor beta chain was obtained from a study of spatial heterogeneity in lung cancer. In TCRdb, the 5' RACE reads were re-called with MiXCR into one record per CDR3 protein. The repertoire includes about 92,000 distinct CDR3 sequences, over 9.5% of them detected once, and roughly 39% sits in the top ten. Time point denoted: sample taken at primary tumor resection. This TCR came from a male donor with early-stage non-small cell lung cancer. The sample was PBMCs, taken at surgery.

In DNA form, the CDR3 reads TGCAGCGTGCGGACGAACACTGAAGCTTTCTTT. Protein: CSVRTNTEAFF. The chain links TRBV29-1 to TRBJ1-1; D ambiguous. The CDR3 loop spans 11 amino acids. Trimming pared 6 bases from V and 1 base from J, leaving 6 bases between. Looked up from germline, CDR1 is SQVTM and CDR2 is ANQGSEA.